This passage covers 9 T cell receptor beta chains from one sample sequenced in a study of patients and donors after allogeneic stem cell transplantation. TCRdb re-derived calls from the RT-PCR reads in MiXCR, one entry per CDR3 protein. The repertoire holds about a million distinct CDR3 sequences, with approximately 19% as singletons. Sequenced sample: blood, either unsorted or a sorted T cell fraction (not recorded which). The source of these receptors is a human donor who was either an allogeneic HSCT recipient or a stem cell or donor lymphocyte infusion donor (not recorded which). It is not recorded whose cells these are; they may come from a transplant donor.

CDR3 amino acids: CASSVGKGGHEKLFF. Here the CDR3 DNA reads TGTGCCAGCAGCGTAGGAAAGGGAGGGCATGAAAAACTGTTTTTT. V usage is TRBV9 and J usage is TRBJ1-4; D is uncertain. This CDR3 comprises 15 residues. Germline V gene sequence: CDR1 SGDLS, CDR2 YYNGEE. Trimming took off 0 bases at V and 6 bases at J, with 12 bases between the two ends.

The chain recombines TRBV20-1 with TRBJ1-6; 9 nucleotides line up with TRBD1. This CDR3 contains 16 residues. V lost 3 bases to trimming and J lost 7 bases; unmatched junction nucleotides: 10. CDR1 is DFQATT, CDR2 SNEGSKA, per germline (reference sequence). The DNA of the CDR3 is TGCAGTGCTAGTCGACGAGGGACAGGGTGGAATTCACCCCTCCACTTT. It specifies CSASRRGTGWNSPLHF.

The genes are TRBV20-1 and TRBJ2-2; D gene unclear. The V gene lost 2 bases and the J gene lost 4 bases, with 14 bases spanning the gap. There are 15 residues in the CDR3. Germline V gene sequence: CDR1 DFQATT, CDR2 SNEGSKA (reference sequence). The CDR3 sequence is CSARPRPKTTGELFF. CDR3 in DNA: TGCAGTGCTAGACCCCGACCCAAGACCACCGGGGAGCTGTTTTTT.

This clonotype has just a few counts. The chain couples TRBV5-1 to TRBJ1-1; D gene uncertain. This CDR3 has 14 amino acids. Trimming left V 4 bases short and J 3 bases short, with 13 bases between. Looked up from germline, CDR1 is SGHRS and CDR2 is YFSETQ. CDR3 amino acids: CASSTQPEDTEAFF. DNA for the CDR3: TGCGCCAGCAGCACTCAGCCCGAGGACACTGAAGCTTTCTTT.

This clonotype has just a few counts. The chain links TRBV4-3 to TRBJ2-5; maybe TRBD1 (5 bases). Looked up from germline, CDR1 is LGHNA and CDR2 is YSLEER. The CDR3 is made up of 15 amino acids. V lost 1 base to trimming and J lost 9 bases, with 18 bases between them. The CDR3: CASSQGVQANWAQYF. The DNA for the CDR3 is TGCGCCAGCAGCCAAGGGGTACAGGCGAATTGGGCCCAGTACTTC.

This clonotype has a handful of counts. The V gene is TRBV29-1, the J gene TRBJ1-3, with D possibly TRBD1 on 5 matching bases. This CDR3 has 13 residues. Between the trimmed V and J ends, which lost 6 bases and 3 bases, there was a span of 12 bases. Looked up from germline, CDR1 is SQVTM and CDR2 is ANQGSEA. The CDR3 DNA follows: TGCAGCGTGCGGCTAGGGGATGGAAACACCATATATTTT. Protein sequence: CSVRLGDGNTIYF. Variable domain in full (rest from reference TRBV29-1 and TRBJ1-3): SAVISQKPSRDICQRGTSLTIQCQVDSQVTMMFWYRQQPGQSLTLIATANQGSEATYESGFVIDKFPISRPNLTFSTLTVSNMSPEDSSIYLCSVRLGDGNTIYFGEGSWLTVV.

This clonotype occurred a few times. This sequence joins TRBV29-1 and TRBJ2-1, with TRBD1 identical over 8 bases. The trim removed 2 bases at V and 12 bases at J, leaving 3 bases unmatched. Per germline, CDR1 SQVTM and CDR2 ANQGSEA. There are 11 residues in the CDR3. CDR3 bases: TGCAGCGTTGAACAGGGGGCGTCGCAGTTCTTC. This sequence encodes CSVEQGASQFF.

This clonotype was seen at least ten times. The genes are TRBV5-1 and TRBJ2-3, with 7 nucleotides matching TRBD1. Germline assignment: CDR1 SGHRS and CDR2 YFSETQ. The ends lost 4 bases at V and 2 bases at J; junction bases unmatched: 7. The CDR3 has 15 residues. CDR3 region: CASSVGTVITDTQYF. The CDR3 region has the DNA TGCGCCAGCAGCGTGGGGACAGTCATCACAGATACGCAGTATTTT.

This clonotype was found a few times. The rearrangement links TRBV6-1 to TRBJ2-1, with 10 bases fitting TRBD1. CDR1 is MNHNS, CDR2 SASEGT, per germline. J was trimmed by 4 bases and V by 6 bases; bases with no gene match: 9. This CDR3 spans 16 amino acids. The CDR3 nucleotides read TGTGCCAGCAGCCCCTCGACAGGGGGCGCGTACAATGAGCAGTTCTTC. Translated, it gives CASSPSTGGAYNEQFF.